The source of this T cell receptor (beta chain) is a study of identical twins. General study results and limits: Conclusions relied on cross-sectional statistical analysis, not following the same donors.

With 10 bases removed from V and 6 bases from J, the gap between germline ends came to 33 bases. The CDR3 has 18 residues. CDR1 is LGHDT and CDR2 is YNNKEL in the germline V gene (reference sequence). Template switching created a universal primer site, and the cDNA included unique molecular identifiers. Via MiXCR, TCRdb re-called the 5' RACE reads, giving one row per CDR3 protein. Altogether hundreds of thousands of distinct CDR3 sequences are present, 8.5% to 9.5% being singletons, with the ten largest covering roughly 0.9%. For this clonotype: Its target is not known.

These data were likewise used in another study, on yellow fever vaccine responses in identical twins. That source adds: Reports say the vaccine T cell response in twins looked partly convergent and partly personalized.

The chain employs TRBV3-1 and TRBJ2-5; D tentatively reads TRBD1 or TRBD2 (6 bases each). The sample taken for sequencing was PBMCs. The clonotype originates from a woman aged 18-29 years in good health. Here the CDR3 reads CATSQGGSTGTIGKTQYF. The CDR3 nucleotides read TGTGCCACCTCCCAAGGAGGGTCGACGGGGACAATTGGAAAGACCCAGTACTTC.